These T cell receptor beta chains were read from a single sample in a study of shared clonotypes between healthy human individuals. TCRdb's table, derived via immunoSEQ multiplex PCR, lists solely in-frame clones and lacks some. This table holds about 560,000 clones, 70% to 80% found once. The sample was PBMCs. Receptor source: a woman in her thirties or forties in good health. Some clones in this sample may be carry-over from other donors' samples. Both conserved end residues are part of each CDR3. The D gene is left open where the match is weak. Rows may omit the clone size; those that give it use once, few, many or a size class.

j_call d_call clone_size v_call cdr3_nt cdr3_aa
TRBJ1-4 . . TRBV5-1 TGCGCCAGCAGCTCAGGAGTTGGGGAGGAAAAACTGTTTTTT CASSSGVGEEKLFF
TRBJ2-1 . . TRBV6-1 TGTGCCAGCAGTGAAGGGTTTGTCAATGAGCAGTTCTTC CASSEGFVNEQFF
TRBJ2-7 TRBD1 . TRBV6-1 TGTGCCAGCAGTGAACAGGGGGTTTTGCTGGCTAGCGAGCAGTACTTC CASSEQGVLLASEQYF
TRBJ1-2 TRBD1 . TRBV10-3 TGTGCCATCAGTGGACAGGGGAATCACTATGGCTACACCTTC CAISGQGNHYGYTF
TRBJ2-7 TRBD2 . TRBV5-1 TGCGCCAGCAGCTTGGCAGCGGGAGGGGATTCACACGAGCAGTACTTC CASSLAAGGDSHEQYF
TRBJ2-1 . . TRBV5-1 TGCGCCAGCAGCTTGGATTTCCCGACAGAATTGGGAGACAATGAGCAGTTCTTC CASSLDFPTELGDNEQFF
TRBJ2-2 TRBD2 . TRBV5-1 TGCGCCAGCAGCTTGATAACTAGCGGGAGTGGTACCGGGGAGCTGTTTTTT CASSLITSGSGTGELFF
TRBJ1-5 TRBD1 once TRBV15 TGTGCCACCAGTCCCACAGGGGGCGCGAATCAGCCCCAGCATTTT CATSPTGGANQPQHF
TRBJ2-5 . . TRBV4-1 TGCGCCAGCAGCCAAGATCTATGGGACGAGGTCCGCCAAGAGACCCAGTACTTC CASSQDLWDEVRQETQYF
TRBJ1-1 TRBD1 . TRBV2 TGTGCCAGCAGTGAAAGCCCGACAGGGCCGGGGGCTTTCTTT CASSESPTGPGAFF
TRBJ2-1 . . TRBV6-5 TGTGCCAGCAGTTACTGGGCGGGATCGCATAATGAGCAGTTCTTC CASSYWAGSHNEQFF
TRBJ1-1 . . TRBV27 TGTGCCAGCAGTTTTTTAAGGGGCTTGGCTTTCTTT CASSFLRGLAFF
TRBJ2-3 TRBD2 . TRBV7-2 TGTGCCAGCAGCTTAGTCCCTAGCGGGAGCACAGATACGCAGTATTTT CASSLVPSGSTDTQYF
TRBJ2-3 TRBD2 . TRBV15 TGTGCCACCAGCGCGGGAGGAGGGGGGGCCACAGATACGCAGTATTTT CATSAGGGGATDTQYF
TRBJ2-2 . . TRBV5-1 TGCGCCAGCAGCTTGTATGGCGGCAGCAACACCGGGGAGCTGTTTTTT CASSLYGGSNTGELFF
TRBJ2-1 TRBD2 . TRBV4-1 TGCGCCAGCAGCCAAGTCGCTAGCGGGAGGGCGGAGGACGAGCAGTTCTTC CASSQVASGRAEDEQFF
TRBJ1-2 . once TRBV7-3 TGTGCCAGCAGCCTTGATGCTGGAGGGCCTGGCTACACCTTC CASSLDAGGPGYTF
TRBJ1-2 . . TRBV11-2 TGTGCCAGCAGCTTGACGCGGGATGGCTACACCTTC CASSLTRDGYTF
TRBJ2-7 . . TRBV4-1 TGCGCCAGCAGCCAAGTTGCCGGGGTCTACGAGCAGTACTTC CASSQVAGVYEQYF
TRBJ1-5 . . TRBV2 TGTGCCAGCAGTGACTCCCTCAATCAGCCCCAGCATTTT CASSDSLNQPQHF
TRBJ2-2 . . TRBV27 TGTGCCAGCTGGCCGGGGACCTACACCGGGGAGCTGTTTTTT CASWPGTYTGELFF
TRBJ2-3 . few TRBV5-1 TGCGCCAGCAGCTTGGGGCAGAACACAGATACGCAGTATTTT CASSLGQNTDTQYF
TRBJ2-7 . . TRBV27 TGTGCCAGCAGTTTGTGGTACGAGCAGTACTTC CASSLWYEQYF
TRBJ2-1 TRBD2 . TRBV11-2 TGTGCCAGCAGCTTAGGAGGGCTAGCGGGGAGCTACAATGAGCAGTTCTTC CASSLGGLAGSYNEQFF
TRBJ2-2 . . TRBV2 TGTGCCAGCAGTCCGTTGCGGGACACCGGGGAGCTGTTTTTT CASSPLRDTGELFF
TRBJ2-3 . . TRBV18 TGTGCCAGCTCACTCAGAAGGGACGTTACCACAGATACGCAGTATTTT CASSLRRDVTTDTQYF
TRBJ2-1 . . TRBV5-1 TGCGCCAGCAGCGCACAGGGAAGCTCCTACAATGAGCAGTTCTTC CASSAQGSSYNEQFF
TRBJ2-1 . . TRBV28 TGTGCCAGCAGCCCGCTAATGGGCGAGCAGTTCTTC CASSPLMGEQFF
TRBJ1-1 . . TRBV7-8 TGTGCCAGCAGGCGTGGTTCGAACACTGAAGCTTTCTTT CASRRGSNTEAFF
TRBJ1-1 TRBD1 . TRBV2 TGTGCCAGTCAGACAGGGAGGGACACTGAAGCTTTCTTT CASQTGRDTEAFF
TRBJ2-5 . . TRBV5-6 TGTGCCAGCAGCTTGGCCATTCAAGAGACCCAGTACTTC CASSLAIQETQYF
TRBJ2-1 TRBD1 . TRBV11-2 TGTGCCAGCAGGATGGCAGGGGGCAACTACAATGAGCAGTTCTTC CASRMAGGNYNEQFF
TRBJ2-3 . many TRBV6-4 TGTGCCAGCAGTGATGGAGGGCCGGCAGATACGCAGTATTTT CASSDGGPADTQYF
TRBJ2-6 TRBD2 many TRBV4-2 TGTGCCAGCAGCCAAGACGGGGGGGAGTCTGGGGCCAACGTCCTGACTTTC CASSQDGGESGANVLTF
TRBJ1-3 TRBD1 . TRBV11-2 TGTGCCAGCAGCCAGAGTCAGGGGGCGGCTGGAAACACCATATATTTT CASSQSQGAAGNTIYF
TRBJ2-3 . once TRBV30 TGTGCCTGGAGTGCGGGGACTAGCACAGATACGCAGTATTTT CAWSAGTSTDTQYF
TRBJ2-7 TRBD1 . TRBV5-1 TGCGCCAGCAGCAGCCGACAGGGCCCCTACGAGCAGTACTTC CASSSRQGPYEQYF
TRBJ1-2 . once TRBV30 TGTGCCCGGAGTCGGGGGGGGATGGATGGCTACACCTTC CARSRGGMDGYTF
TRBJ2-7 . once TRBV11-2 TGTGCCAGCAGCTTACTTAGAAGAAGTCGATACTACGAGCAGTACTTC CASSLLRRSRYYEQYF
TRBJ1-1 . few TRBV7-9 TGTGCCAGCAGCTTGGAGTGGAAGGCAGCTTTCTTT CASSLEWKAAFF
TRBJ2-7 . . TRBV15 TGTGCCACCACAACCACCTCGGGGGAGCGTGGGATCGCCTACGAGCAGTACTTC CATTTTSGERGIAYEQYF
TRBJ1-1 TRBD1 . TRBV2 TGTGCCAGCAGGGATACAGGGGCCACTGAAGCTTTCTTT CASRDTGATEAFF
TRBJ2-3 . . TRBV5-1 TGCGCCAGCAGCTTGTCCCCAAGAGATACGCAGTATTTT CASSLSPRDTQYF
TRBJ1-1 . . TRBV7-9 TGTGCCAGCAGCTTAGGCGGTGGCGGCACTGAAGCTTTCTTT CASSLGGGGTEAFF
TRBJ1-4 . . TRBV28 TGTGCAAGCAGCCTCCGCAGGGTGGAGGAAGAACTGTTTTTT CASSLRRVEEELFF
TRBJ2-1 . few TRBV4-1 TGCGCCAGCAGCCAAGCGGCCAGCAAGGTCTTC CASSQAASKVF
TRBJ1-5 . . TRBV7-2 TGTGCCAGCAGCTTAGTGTCGGATAGCAATCAGCCCCAGCATTTT CASSLVSDSNQPQHF
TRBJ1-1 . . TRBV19 TGTGCCAGTAGGCTGATGCAGGGGTCCCCTGAAGCTTTCTTT CASRLMQGSPEAFF
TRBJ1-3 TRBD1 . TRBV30 TGTGCCTGGGCCGGGACAGGGGCAGGTTACACCATATATTTT CAWAGTGAGYTIYF
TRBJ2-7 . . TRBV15 TGTGCCACCAGCAGAGCGGGAGCGATGGGCCACGAGCAGTACTTC CATSRAGAMGHEQYF
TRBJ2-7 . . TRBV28 TGTGCCAGCGCAAGGGGGAACCGATTGTCCGAGCAGTACTTC CASARGNRLSEQYF
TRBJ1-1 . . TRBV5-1 TGCGCCAGCAGCTTTAAGGGGAGTACTGAAGCTTTCTTT CASSFKGSTEAFF
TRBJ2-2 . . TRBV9 TGTGCCAGCAGCACTACCGGGGGGGAGCTGTTTTTT CASSTTGGELFF
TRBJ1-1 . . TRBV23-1 TGCGCCAGCAGTTGTAGAGGGGGTTCGAACACTGAAGCTTTCTTT CASSCRGGSNTEAFF
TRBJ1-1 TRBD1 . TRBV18 TGTGCCAGCGCCCCAGGGGGGGACACTGAAGCTTTCTTT CASAPGGDTEAFF
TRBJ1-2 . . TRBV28 TGTGCCAGCAGTTCTACTTTGAGCGGGAGCTATGGCTACACCTTC CASSSTLSGSYGYTF
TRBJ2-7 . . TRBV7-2 TGTGCCAGCAGCTTAGGGACTAACCCAGGCTACGAGCAGTACTTC CASSLGTNPGYEQYF